This TCR beta chain derives from a study of blood T cells in healthy people across ages. The use of a sample-barcoded 5' primer and a J-beta primer mix characterized a second PCR of about 7 to 12 cycles. TCRdb recomputed calls from the 5' RACE reads with MiXCR, one row per CDR3 protein. In the table there are approximately 1,700,000 distinct CDR3 sequences, 30% to 40% of which are singletons. V was clipped by 6 bases and J by 0 bases, with 15 bases between them. The CDR3 is 15 residues long. CDR1 MNHEY and CDR2 SVGEGT come from the germline V gene. This clonotype was detected only a few times. The chain couples TRBV6-2 or TRBV6-3 to TRBJ2-7; D perhaps matches TRBD2 (6 bases). What was sequenced was blood. The TCR originated in a human donor in good health. CDR3 DNA sequence: TGTGCCAGCAGACGGGCGGGACGCAGCTCCTACGAGCAGTACTTC. Amino acid sequence: CASRRAGRSSYEQYF.